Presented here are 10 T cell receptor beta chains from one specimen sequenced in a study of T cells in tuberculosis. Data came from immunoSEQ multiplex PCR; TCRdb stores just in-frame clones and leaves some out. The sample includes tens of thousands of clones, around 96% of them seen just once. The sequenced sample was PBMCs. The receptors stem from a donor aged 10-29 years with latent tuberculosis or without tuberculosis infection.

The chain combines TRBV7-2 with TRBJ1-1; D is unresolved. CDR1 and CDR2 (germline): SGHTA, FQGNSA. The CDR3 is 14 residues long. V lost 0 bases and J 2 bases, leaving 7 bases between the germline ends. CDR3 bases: TGTGCCAGCAGCTTAGCGGCATCAAACACTGAAGCTTTCTTT. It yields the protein CASSLAASNTEAFF.

The CDR3, as DNA: TGTGCCAGCAGTTTGCCCCCGACAGAAAAACTGTTTTTT. It yields the protein CASSLPPTEKLFF. The chain is built from TRBV6-1 and TRBJ1-4; D uncertain. The CDR3 totals 13 residues. V was clipped by 5 bases and J by 8 bases, with 12 bases between them. Per the germline V gene, CDR1 is MNHNS and CDR2 is SASEGT.

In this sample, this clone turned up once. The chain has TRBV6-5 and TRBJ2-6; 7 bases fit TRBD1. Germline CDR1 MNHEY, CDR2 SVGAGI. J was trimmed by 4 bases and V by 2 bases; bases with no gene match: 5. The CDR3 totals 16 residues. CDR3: CASSYDRARGANVLTF. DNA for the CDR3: TGTGCCAGCAGTTACGACAGGGCGAGGGGGGCCAACGTCCTGACTTTC.

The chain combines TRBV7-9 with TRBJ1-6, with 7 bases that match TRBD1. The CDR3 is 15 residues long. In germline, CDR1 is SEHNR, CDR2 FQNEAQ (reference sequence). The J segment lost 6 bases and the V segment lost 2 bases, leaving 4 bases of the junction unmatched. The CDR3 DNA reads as TGTGCCAGCAGCTTAATCTCAGGGGGTAATTCACCCCTCCACTTT. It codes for CASSLISGGNSPLHF.

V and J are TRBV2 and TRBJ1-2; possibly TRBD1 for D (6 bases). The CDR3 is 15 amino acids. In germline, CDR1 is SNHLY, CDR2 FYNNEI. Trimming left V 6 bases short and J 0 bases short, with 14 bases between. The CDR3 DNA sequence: TGTGCCAGCAGGTCCGCCGGGACACCTAACTATGGCTACACCTTC. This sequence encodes CASRSAGTPNYGYTF. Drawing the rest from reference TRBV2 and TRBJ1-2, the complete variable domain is EPEVTQTPSHQVTQMGQEVILRCVPISNHLYFYWYRQILGQKVEFLVSFYNNEISEKSEIFDDQFSVERPDGSNFTLKIRSTKLEDSAMYFCASRSAGTPNYGYTFGSGTRLTVV.

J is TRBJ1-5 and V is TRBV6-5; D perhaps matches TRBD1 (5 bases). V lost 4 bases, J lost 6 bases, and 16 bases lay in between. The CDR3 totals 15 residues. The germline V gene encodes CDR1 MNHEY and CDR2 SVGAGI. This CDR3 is CASSLSQGGGQPQHF. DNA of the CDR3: TGTGCCAGCAGTTTAAGTCAGGGAGGAGGTCAGCCCCAGCATTTT.

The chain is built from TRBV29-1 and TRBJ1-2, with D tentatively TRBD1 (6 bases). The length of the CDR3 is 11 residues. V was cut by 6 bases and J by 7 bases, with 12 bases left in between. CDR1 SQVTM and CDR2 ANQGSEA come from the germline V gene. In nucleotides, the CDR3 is TGCAGCGTGAACAGGGCTGGTGGCTACACCTTC. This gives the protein CSVNRAGGYTF.

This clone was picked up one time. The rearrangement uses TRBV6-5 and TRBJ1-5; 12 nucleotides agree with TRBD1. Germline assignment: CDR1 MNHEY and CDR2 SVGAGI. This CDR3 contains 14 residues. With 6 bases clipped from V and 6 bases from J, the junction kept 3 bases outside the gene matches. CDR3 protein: CASSRDRGLQPQHF. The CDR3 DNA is TGTGCCAGCAGCCGGGACAGGGGGCTTCAGCCCCAGCATTTT.

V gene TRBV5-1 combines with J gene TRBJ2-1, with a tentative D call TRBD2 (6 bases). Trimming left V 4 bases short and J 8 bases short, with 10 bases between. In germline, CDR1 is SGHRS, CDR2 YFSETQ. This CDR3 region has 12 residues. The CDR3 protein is CASSGDSHEQFF. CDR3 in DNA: TGCGCCAGCAGCGGGGACTCGCATGAGCAGTTCTTC.

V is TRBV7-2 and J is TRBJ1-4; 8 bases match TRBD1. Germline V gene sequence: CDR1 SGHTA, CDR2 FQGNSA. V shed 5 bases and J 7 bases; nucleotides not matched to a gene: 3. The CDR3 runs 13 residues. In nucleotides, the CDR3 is TGTGCCAGCAGCGGACAGGGTGCTGAAAAACTGTTTTTT. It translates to CASSGQGAEKLFF.